One and the same sample provided the 8 T cell receptor beta chains below, sequenced in a study of cytotoxic CD8 clonotypes in ibrutinib-treated CLL (dated by TCRdb to the early 2020s). The label giving this sample's time point can be read as: progressive disease on ibrutinib. The protocol used for the library was the immunoSEQ multiplex PCR assay. TCRdb obtained this table from immuneACCESS and retained in-frame rearrangements with V and J assigned. These tables miss some clones; where compared with another copy, unresolved V genes account for less than half of the shortfall, and the remainder is unexplained. The sample data list approximately 60,000 clones, and about 54% of these were observed just once. About 24% of the sample is in the top ten clones. The starting material was PBMCs, obtained at disease progression, from a patient treated with ibrutinib. These receptors came from a human donor with chronic lymphocytic leukemia.

The chain has TRBV5-1 and TRBJ2-3, with D uncertain. The CDR3 has 13 residues. Germline loops: CDR1 SGHRS, CDR2 YFSETQ. Trimming took 1 base from V and 2 from J, leaving 5 bases between them. The DNA of the CDR3 is TGCGCCAGCAGCTTGCTCCTCACAGATACGCAGTATTTT. Its protein product is CASSLLLTDTQYF.

This clone appeared a single time. V and J are TRBV28 and TRBJ1-5, with D unclear. This CDR3 contains 14 residues. The germline CDR1 and CDR2 sequences are MDHEN and SYDVKM. Between the trimmed V and J ends, which lost 2 bases and 2 bases, there was a span of 7 bases. In DNA, the CDR3 is TGTGCCAGCAGTTTAGTGTCAGGCAATCAGCCCCAGCATTTT. Its protein is CASSLVSGNQPQHF.

The chain joins TRBV10-3 to TRBJ2-3; D uncertain. Trimming cost V 7 bases and J 2 bases, with 10 bases left between them. Germline values: CDR1 ENHRY, CDR2 SYGVKD. CDR3 length: 13 residues. The CDR3 is CAIKGGITDTQYF. The CDR3 DNA is TGTGCCATCAAAGGCGGTATCACAGATACGCAGTATTTT.

As DNA, the CDR3 is TGTGCCAGCAGCTTGGAACTAGCGCGTGACAATGAGCAGTTCTTC. This translates into CASSLELARDNEQFF. The genes are TRBV5-4 and TRBJ2-1; TRBD2 matches 7 bases. Trimming at V came to 0 bases and at J to 5 bases, leaving 5 bases not matched to a gene. The CDR3 extends over 15 amino acids. The germline CDR1 and CDR2 sequences are SGHNT and YYREEE (reference sequence). Based on the CDR3 plus reference TRBV5-4 and TRBJ2-1, the full variable domain is ETGVTQSPTHLIKTRGQQVTLRCSSQSGHNTVSWYQQALGQGPQFIFQYYREEENGRGNFPPRFSGLQFPNYSSELNVNALELDDSALYLCASSLELARDNEQFFGPGTRLTVL.

The genes are TRBV10-3 and TRBJ2-1; 8 bases align to TRBD1. The CDR3 contains 17 residues. Germline V gene sequence: CDR1 ENHRY, CDR2 SYGVKD. Trimming took 4 bases from V and 3 from J; bases not matched to a gene: 11. The CDR3 DNA follows: TGTGCCATCAGTGGGGGGGACAGGAAGTCCCTCTACAATGAGCAGTTCTTC. This sequence encodes CAISGGDRKSLYNEQFF.

For the CDR3, the DNA is TGTGCCAGCATCCTCTATCAGGGAGTCGGCACTGAAGCTTTCTTT. Amino acid sequence: CASILYQGVGTEAFF. This chain links TRBV7-2 with TRBJ1-1; tentatively, D is TRBD1 (5 bases). Germline V CDR1 and CDR2: SGHTA, FQGNSA. V was clipped by 7 bases and J by 4 bases, with 19 bases between them. This CDR3 spans 15 amino acids.

Ten or more counts support this clone. The chain recombines TRBV28 with TRBJ1-2, with TRBD1 matching 7 bases. The J segment lost 4 bases and the V segment lost 5 bases, leaving 4 bases of the junction unmatched. The CDR3 is made up of 13 amino acids. CDR1 MDHEN and CDR2 SYDVKM come from the germline V gene. Written as DNA, the CDR3 is TGTGCCAGCAGTCCAGGGACAGTCTATGGCTACACCTTC. It is translated as CASSPGTVYGYTF.

The chain recombines TRBV6-4 with TRBJ2-7; 7 nucleotides agree with TRBD1. This CDR3 has 15 amino acids. V was clipped by 3 bases and J by 0 bases; unmatched bases: 5. From germline, CDR1 is MRHNA and CDR2 SNTAGT. The CDR3 DNA reads TGTGCCAGCAGTGAGGGGGACAGCCCCTCCTACGAGCAGTACTTC. Encoded protein: CASSEGDSPSYEQYF.